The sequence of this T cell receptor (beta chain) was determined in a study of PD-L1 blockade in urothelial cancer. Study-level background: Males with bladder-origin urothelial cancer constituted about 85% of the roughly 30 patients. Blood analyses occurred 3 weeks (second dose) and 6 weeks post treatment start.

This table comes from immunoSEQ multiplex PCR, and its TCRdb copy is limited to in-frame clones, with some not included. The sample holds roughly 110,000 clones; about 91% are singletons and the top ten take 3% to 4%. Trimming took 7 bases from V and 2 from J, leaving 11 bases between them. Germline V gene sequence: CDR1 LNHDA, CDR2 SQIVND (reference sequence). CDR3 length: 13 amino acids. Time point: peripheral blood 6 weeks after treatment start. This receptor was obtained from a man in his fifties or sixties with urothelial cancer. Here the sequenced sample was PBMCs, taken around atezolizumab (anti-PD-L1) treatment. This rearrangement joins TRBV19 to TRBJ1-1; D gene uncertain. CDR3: CASTLRGNTEAFF. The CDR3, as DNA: TGTGCCAGTACCCTCCGGGGTAACACTGAAGCTTTCTTT.